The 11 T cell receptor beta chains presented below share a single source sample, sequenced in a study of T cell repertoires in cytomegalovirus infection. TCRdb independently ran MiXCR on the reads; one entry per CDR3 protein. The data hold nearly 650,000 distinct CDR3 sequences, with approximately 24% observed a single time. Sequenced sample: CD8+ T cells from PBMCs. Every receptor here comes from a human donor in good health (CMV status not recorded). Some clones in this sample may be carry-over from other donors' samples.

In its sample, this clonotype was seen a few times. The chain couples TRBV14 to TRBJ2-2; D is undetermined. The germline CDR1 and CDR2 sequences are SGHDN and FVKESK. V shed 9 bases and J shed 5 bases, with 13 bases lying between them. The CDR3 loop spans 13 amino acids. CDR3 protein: CASRLPWTGELFF. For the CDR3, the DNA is TGTGCCAGTCGGCTTCCCTGGACCGGGGAGCTGTTTTTT.

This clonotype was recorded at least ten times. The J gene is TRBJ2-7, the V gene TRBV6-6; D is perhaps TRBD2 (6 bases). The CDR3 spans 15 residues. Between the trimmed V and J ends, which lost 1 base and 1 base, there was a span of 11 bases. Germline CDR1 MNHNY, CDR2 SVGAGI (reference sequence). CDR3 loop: CASSYLGGSSYEQYV. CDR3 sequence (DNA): TGTGCCAGCAGTTACTTGGGGGGTAGTTCCTACGAGCAGTACGTC.

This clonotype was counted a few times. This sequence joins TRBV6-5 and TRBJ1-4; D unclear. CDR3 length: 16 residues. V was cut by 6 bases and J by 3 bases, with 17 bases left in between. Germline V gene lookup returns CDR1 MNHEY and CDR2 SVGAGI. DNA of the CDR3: TGTGCCAGCAGCCCTCAACTCGGGCAGGCTAATGAAAAACTGTTTTTT. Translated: CASSPQLGQANEKLFF.

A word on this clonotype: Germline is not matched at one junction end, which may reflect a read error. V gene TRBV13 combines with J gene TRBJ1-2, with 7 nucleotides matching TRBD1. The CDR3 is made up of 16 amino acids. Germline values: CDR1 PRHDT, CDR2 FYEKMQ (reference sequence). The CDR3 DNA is TGTGCCAGCAGCCTAGGCCGGGACAGAAGTGTGGATGGCTACACCTTC. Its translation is CASSLGRDRSVDGYTF.

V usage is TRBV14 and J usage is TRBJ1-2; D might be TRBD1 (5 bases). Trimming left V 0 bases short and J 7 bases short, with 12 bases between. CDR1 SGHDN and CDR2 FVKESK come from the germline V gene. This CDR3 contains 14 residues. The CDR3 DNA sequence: TGTGCCAGCAGCCAAGATCGACAGCACTTTGGCTACACCTTC. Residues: CASSQDRQHFGYTF. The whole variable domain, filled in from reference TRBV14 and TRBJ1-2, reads EAGVTQFPSHSVIEKGQTVTLRCDPISGHDNLYWYRRVMGKEIKFLLHFVKESKQDESGMPNNRFLAERTGGTYSTLKVQPAELEDSGVYFCASSQDRQHFGYTFGSGTRLTVV.

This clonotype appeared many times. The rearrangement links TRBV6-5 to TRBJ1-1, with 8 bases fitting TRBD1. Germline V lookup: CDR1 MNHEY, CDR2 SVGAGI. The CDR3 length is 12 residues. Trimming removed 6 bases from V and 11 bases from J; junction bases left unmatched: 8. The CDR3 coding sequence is TGTGCCAGCAGGCTCAGACAGGGGCCCGCTTTCTTT. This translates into CASRLRQGPAFF.

The CDR3 nucleotides read TGCGCCAGCAGCTTGGCCAGATTAGGACCATACAATGAGCAGTTCTTC. Encoded protein: CASSLARLGPYNEQFF. The V gene is TRBV5-1, the J gene TRBJ2-1, with D hard to call. The V end was cut by 0 bases, the J end by 4 bases, with 14 bases between. The CDR3 runs to 16 residues. Germline loops: CDR1 SGHRS, CDR2 YFSETQ.

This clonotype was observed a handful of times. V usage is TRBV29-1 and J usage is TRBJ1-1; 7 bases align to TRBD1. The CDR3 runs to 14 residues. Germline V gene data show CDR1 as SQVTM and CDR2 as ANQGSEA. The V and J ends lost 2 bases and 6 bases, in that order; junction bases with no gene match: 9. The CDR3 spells CSVERDRVFAEAFF. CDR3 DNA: TGCAGCGTTGAACGGGACAGAGTTTTTGCTGAAGCTTTCTTT.

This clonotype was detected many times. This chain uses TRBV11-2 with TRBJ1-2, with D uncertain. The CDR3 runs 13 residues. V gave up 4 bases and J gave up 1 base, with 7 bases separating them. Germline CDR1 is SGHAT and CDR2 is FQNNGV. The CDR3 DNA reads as TGTGCCAGCAGCTCGGACTTTAACTATGGCTACACCTTC. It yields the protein CASSSDFNYGYTF. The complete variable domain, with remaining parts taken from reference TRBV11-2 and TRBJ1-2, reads EAGVAQSPRYKIIEKRQSVAFWCNPISGHATLYWYQQILGQGPKLLIQFQNNGVVDDSQLPKDRFSAERLKGVDSTLKIQPAKLEDSAVYLCASSSDFNYGYTFGSGTRLTVV.

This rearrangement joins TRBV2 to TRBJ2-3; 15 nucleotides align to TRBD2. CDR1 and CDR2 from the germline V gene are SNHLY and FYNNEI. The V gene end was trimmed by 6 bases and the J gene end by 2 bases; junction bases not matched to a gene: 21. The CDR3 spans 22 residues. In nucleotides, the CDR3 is TGTGCCAGCAGCGACCTACCGGGACTAGCGGGGGGACCCCGAAGAGCCACAGATACGCAGTATTTT. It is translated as CASSDLPGLAGGPRRATDTQYF.

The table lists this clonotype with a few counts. The CDR3 is CASSFRGARADTQYF. The CDR3 bases are TGTGCCAGCAGCTTCCGGGGCGCGCGGGCGGATACGCAGTATTTT. The V and J genes are TRBV13 and TRBJ2-3, with D possibly called TRBD1 or TRBD2 (5 bases each). Germline V gives CDR1 PRHDT, CDR2 FYEKMQ (reference sequence). V lost 3 bases and J 6 bases, leaving 16 bases between the germline ends. The CDR3 totals 15 residues.